A selection of T cell receptor beta chains follows, all from one sample in a study of regulatory T cells in long-lasting Graves disease. A single record per CDR3 protein comes from TCRdb applying MiXCR to the multiplex PCR reads. The sample gives 550,000 to 700,000 distinct CDR3 sequences, 16% of which show up once; about 11% is in the top ten. These data also formed part of another study, on T cells in Graves' hyperthyroidism and ophthalmopathy.

Sequencing was performed on peripheral blood mononuclear cells (PBMCs), taken at new diagnosis, from a patient treated with antithyroid drugs. These TCRs come from a man aged 18 to 29 with Graves disease. CDR3s include the opening cysteine and the closing phenylalanine or tryptophan. D genes are given only for firm matches. Size is stated for part of the rows, as once, few or many counts, or as a class when the clone is expanded.

D: TRBD2
J: TRBJ2-7
V: TRBV20-1
size: .
DNA: TGCAGTGCTAACCTTCCGGGACTAGCGGGAATCTACGAGCAGTACTTC
CDR3: CSANLPGLAGIYEQYF

D: TRBD1
J: TRBJ2-6
V: TRBV20-1
size: few
DNA: TGCAGTGCGGGACAGGGGTCTGGGGCCAACGTCCTGACTTTC
CDR3: CSAGQGSGANVLTF

D: .
J: TRBJ2-5
V: TRBV5-1
size: few
DNA: TGCGCCAGCAGCTTGCTCGACGGACCGGGGACCCAGTACTTC
CDR3: CASSLLDGPGTQYF

D: .
J: TRBJ1-1
V: TRBV11-3
size: few
DNA: TGTGCCAGCAGCTTCGACATAAACACTGAAGCTTTCTTT
CDR3: CASSFDINTEAFF

D: TRBD1
J: TRBJ2-1
V: TRBV7-9
size: few
DNA: TGTGCCAGCAGCCAAACAGGGGGCGCCGACAATGAGCAGTTCTTC
CDR3: CASSQTGGADNEQFF

D: TRBD1
J: TRBJ1-1
V: TRBV7-3
size: .
DNA: TGTGCCAGCAGCGAGGCAGGGGGGAACACTGAAGCTTTCTTT
CDR3: CASSEAGGNTEAFF

D: .
J: TRBJ1-5
V: TRBV2
size: many
DNA: TGTGCCAGCAGTGAAGGGGGGGCAACTCGGAATCAGCCCCAGCATTTT
CDR3: CASSEGGATRNQPQHF

D: .
J: TRBJ1-2
V: TRBV29-1
size: .
DNA: TGCAGCGTCGCCTCAAATAACTATGGCTACACCTTC
CDR3: CSVASNNYGYTF

D: TRBD1
J: TRBJ1-2
V: TRBV30
size: many
DNA: TGTGCCTGGAGGTTTGGGACAGGTGGCGGCTACACCTTC
CDR3: CAWRFGTGGGYTF

D: TRBD2
J: TRBJ2-1
V: TRBV10-2
size: .
DNA: TGCGCCAGCAGTGAGTCGAGGGGACTAGAGATGTTCTTC
CDR3: CASSESRGLEMFF

D: .
J: TRBJ2-3
V: TRBV5-4
size: many
DNA: TGTGCCAGCAGCTTAGAGCCCCGCACAGATACGCAGTATTTT
CDR3: CASSLEPRTDTQYF

D: TRBD1
J: TRBJ2-3
V: TRBV28
size: many
DNA: TGTGCCAGCAGTTTCGGGACAGGGCCCACAGATACGCAGTATTTT
CDR3: CASSFGTGPTDTQYF

D: TRBD2
J: TRBJ2-7
V: TRBV28
size: many
DNA: TGTGCCAGCAGTTTAGAAGCGGGAGGGCCTCTGGGTCGCGAGCAGTACTTC
CDR3: CASSLEAGGPLGREQYF

D: .
J: TRBJ1-5
V: TRBV27
size: .
DNA: TGTGCCAGCAGTCTCCTCGGGCCGAACCCCCAGCATTTT
CDR3: CASSLLGPNPQHF

D: .
J: TRBJ2-1
V: TRBV5-1
size: .
DNA: TGCGCCAGCAGCTTGGTGGTCGAGGGGGACTACAATGAGCAGTTCTTC
CDR3: CASSLVVEGDYNEQFF

D: .
J: TRBJ1-2
V: TRBV20-1
size: few
DNA: TGCAGTGGCTCGAACGGCGGGATTCGCACCTTC
CDR3: CSGSNGGIRTF

D: TRBD2
J: TRBJ2-3
V: TRBV29-1
size: .
DNA: TGCAGCGTTGCGCCGGGACTAGCGGCTAGCACAGATACGCAGTATTTT
CDR3: CSVAPGLAASTDTQYF

D: TRBD1
J: TRBJ2-7
V: TRBV14
size: few
DNA: TGTGCCAGCAGCCCTACTTTGAGACAGGGCCGGCGTGGGCAGTACTTC
CDR3: CASSPTLRQGRRGQYF

D: .
J: TRBJ2-5
V: TRBV11-1
size: .
DNA: TGTGCCAGCAGCCAAGTGGGGGCGGGCGGGGGCCAAGAGACCCAGTACTTC
CDR3: CASSQVGAGGGQETQYF

D: TRBD2
J: TRBJ2-7
V: TRBV7-2
size: many
DNA: TGTGCCAGCAGCCTAGCGGCCCTCTACGAGCAGTACTTC
CDR3: CASSLAALYEQYF

D: .
J: TRBJ1-2
V: TRBV9
size: .
DNA: TGTGCCAGCAGCCCGACGCCCGGTTCTGGCTACACCTTC
CDR3: CASSPTPGSGYTF

D: .
J: TRBJ1-4
V: TRBV19
size: .
DNA: TGTGCCAGTAGAGGGACTTTGAATGAAAAACTGTTTTTT
CDR3: CASRGTLNEKLFF